Sequencing of this TCR beta chain was carried out in a study of blood T cell repertoires in COVID-19. Whole-study context: The samples span acute and convalescent COVID-19 from the United States, Italy and Spain.

Germline V gives CDR1 ENHRY, CDR2 SYGVKD. This CDR3 is built from 13 residues. V shed 0 bases and J shed 8 bases, with 10 bases lying between them. Under the authors' procedure: Amplification of reference gene primers provided the estimated nucleated cell counts. Here immunoSEQ multiplex PCR was the method, and the copy in TCRdb shows in-frame clones only, minus some. The V and J calls and clone size come from that table; D and trimming were worked out from the DNA. The repertoire holds 80,000 to 95,000 clones, over 75% seen once, with approximately 15% in the top ten. The sample taken for sequencing was peripheral blood. The source is an elderly woman with active or convalescent COVID-19. The chain uses TRBV10-3 and TRBJ1-2; maybe TRBD1 (5 bases). The CDR3 region is CAISESGPGGYTF. CDR3 DNA sequence: TGTGCCATCAGTGAGTCGGGGCCAGGGGGCTACACCTTC.